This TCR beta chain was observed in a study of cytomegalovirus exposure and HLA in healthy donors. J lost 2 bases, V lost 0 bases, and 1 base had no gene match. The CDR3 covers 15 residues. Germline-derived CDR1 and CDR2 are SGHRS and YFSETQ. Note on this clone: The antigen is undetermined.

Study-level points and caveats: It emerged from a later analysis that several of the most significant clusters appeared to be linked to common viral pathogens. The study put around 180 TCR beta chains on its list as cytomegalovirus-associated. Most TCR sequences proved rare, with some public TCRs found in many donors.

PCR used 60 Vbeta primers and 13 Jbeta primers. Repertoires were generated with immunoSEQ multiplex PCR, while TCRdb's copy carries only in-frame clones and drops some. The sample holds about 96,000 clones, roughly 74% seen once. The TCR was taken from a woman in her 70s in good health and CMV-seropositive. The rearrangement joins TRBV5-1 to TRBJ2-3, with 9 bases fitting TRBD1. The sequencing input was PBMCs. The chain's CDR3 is CASSLGDRDTDTQYF. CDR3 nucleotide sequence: TGCGCCAGCAGCTTGGGGGACAGGGACACAGATACGCAGTATTTT.